A single sample gave rise to the 13 T cell receptor beta chains below, sequenced in a study of T cell responses to AZD1222 COVID-19 vaccine. Profiled with immunoSEQ multiplex PCR; TCRdb holds only in-frame clones, not every one. The top ten hold 6.5% to 8.5% of the sample, which has 95,000 to 100,000 clones, approximately 93% seen once. Sequenced material: peripheral blood, taken 28 days after the second AZD1222 dose. These receptors were taken from an adult who received the AZD1222 COVID-19 vaccine.

The rearrangement links TRBV6-2 or TRBV6-3 to TRBJ2-7; D is possibly TRBD1 (5 bases). From germline, CDR1 is MNHEY and CDR2 SVGEGT. The CDR3 is made up of 14 amino acids. V lost 2 bases to trimming and J lost 2 bases, with 10 bases between them. The CDR3 coding sequence is TGTGCCAGCAGTTACGAAAGGGGTACCTACGAGCAGTACTTC. It specifies CASSYERGTYEQYF.

This rearrangement joins TRBV7-9 to TRBJ1-4; no firm D call. V dropped 4 bases and J dropped 5 bases, with 8 bases sitting between them. The CDR3 extends over 13 amino acids. Germline V gene sequence: CDR1 SEHNR, CDR2 FQNEAQ (reference sequence). CDR3 DNA: TGTGCCAGCAGCTCAGGAGTAAATGAAAAACTGTTTTTT. Its protein product is CASSSGVNEKLFF.

The chain is built from TRBV7-8 and TRBJ2-3; D is unclear. Deletions cut 5 bases from V and 6 bases from J, with 6 bases between. This CDR3 region has 11 residues. Germline V gene data show CDR1 as SGHVS and CDR2 as FQNEAQ. The CDR3 reads CASSPLDTQYF. For the CDR3, the DNA is TGTGCCAGCAGCCCCCTGGATACGCAGTATTTT.

This rearrangement joins TRBV5-1 to TRBJ2-1; D not resolved. V was cut by 0 bases and J by 3 bases, with 4 bases left in between. The CDR3 consists of 13 residues. Germline V gene data show CDR1 as SGHRS and CDR2 as YFSETQ. The DNA for the CDR3 is TGCGCCAGCAGCTTGGACAGCTACAATGAGCAGTTCTTC. It yields the protein CASSLDSYNEQFF.

This clone was seen only once. The rearrangement uses TRBV9 and TRBJ1-6, with 9 bases that match TRBD1. From germline, CDR1 is SGDLS and CDR2 YYNGEE. J gave up 10 bases and V 3 bases, and 2 bases lay outside the gene matches. The CDR3 extends over 13 amino acids. The CDR3 sequence is CASSGGTGSPLHF. CDR3 sequence (DNA): TGTGCCAGCAGCGGAGGGACAGGGTCACCCCTCCACTTT.

The rearrangement uses TRBV6-2 or TRBV6-3 and TRBJ2-7; possible D gene TRBD1, 6 bases. Trimming stripped 0 bases from V and 1 base from J, with 10 bases between. The CDR3 runs 15 residues. Germline CDR1 and CDR2: MNHEY and SVGEGT. The CDR3 bases are TGTGCCAGCAGTTACTCAGGGACAAGTTCCTACGAGCAGTACTTC. Protein: CASSYSGTSSYEQYF.

This clone has just a few counts. The chain recombines TRBV28 with TRBJ1-2; TRBD1 matches 8 bases. Germline V gene sequence: CDR1 MDHEN, CDR2 SYDVKM. The V gene end was trimmed by 5 bases and the J gene end by 7 bases; junction bases not matched to a gene: 15. The CDR3 runs 16 residues. CDR3 loop: CASSLRQGTWAGGYTF. In nucleotides, the CDR3 is TGTGCCAGCAGTCTCCGACAGGGGACCTGGGCGGGTGGCTACACCTTC.

This clone has just a few counts. The CDR3 nucleotides read TGTGCCAGCAGTGACAGGGGGGACTCCTACAATGAGCAGTTCTTC. This encodes CASSDRGDSYNEQFF. This sequence joins TRBV6-4 and TRBJ2-1; D could derive from TRBD1 or TRBD2 (6 bases each). The CDR3 is made up of 15 amino acids. V was clipped by 2 bases and J by 0 bases, with 8 bases between them. Germline CDR1 MRHNA, CDR2 SNTAGT.

This sequence joins TRBV25-1 and TRBJ1-2; TRBD1 is a possible D gene (5 bases). The CDR3 has 12 residues. V shed 7 bases and J shed 5 bases, with 11 bases lying between them. CDR1 is MGHDK, CDR2 SYGVNS, per germline. The CDR3 DNA follows: TGTGCCAGCATCGGGACGGAATATGGCTACACCTTC. It is translated as CASIGTEYGYTF.

The chain links TRBV25-1 to TRBJ2-1; D perhaps matches TRBD1 (6 bases). The CDR3 is made up of 15 amino acids. V lost 3 bases and J 7 bases, leaving 16 bases between the germline ends. The germline V gene encodes CDR1 MGHDK and CDR2 SYGVNS. The CDR3 is CASSDPYRVGNEQFF. CDR3 bases: TGTGCCAGCAGTGATCCCTACAGGGTAGGAAATGAGCAGTTCTTC. The full variable domain, its missing parts supplied by reference TRBV25-1 and TRBJ2-1, is EADIYQTPRYLVIGTGKKITLECSQTMGHDKMYWYQQDPGMELHLIHYSYGVNSTEKGDLSSESTVSRIRTEHFPLTLESARPSHTSQYLCASSDPYRVGNEQFFGPGTRLTVL.

This clone was seen just once. The chain is built from TRBV27 and TRBJ1-3, with TRBD1 matching 7 bases. From germline, CDR1 is MNHEY and CDR2 SMNVEV (reference sequence). The CDR3 is 15 residues long. Trimming cost V 9 bases and J 0 bases; bases outside gene matches: 8. In DNA form, the CDR3 reads TGTGCCAGGGGACCCACAGGGGTCTCTGGAAACACCATATATTTT. It codes for CARGPTGVSGNTIYF.

This clone was picked up one time. The rearrangement uses TRBV15 and TRBJ2-3, with D perhaps assigned TRBD1 or TRBD2 (5 bases each). This CDR3 is built from 14 residues. With 8 bases removed from V and 5 bases from J, the gap between germline ends came to 17 bases. The germline gives CDR1 LNHNV, CDR2 YYDKDF (reference sequence). The CDR3 sequence: CATPVRGGRDTQYF. The CDR3, as DNA: TGTGCCACCCCGGTTAGGGGTGGGAGAGATACGCAGTATTTT. Full variable domain (rest looked up from reference TRBV15 and TRBJ2-3): DAMVIQNPRYQVTQFGKPVTLSCSQTLNHNVMYWYQQKSSQAPKLLFHYYDKDFNNEADTPDNFQSRRPNTSFCFLDIRSPGLGDTAMYLCATPVRGGRDTQYFGPGTRLTVL.

The V gene is TRBV24-1, the J gene TRBJ2-1; D is possibly TRBD2 (5 bases). The CDR3 loop spans 15 amino acids. Germline V gene data show CDR1 as KGHDR and CDR2 as SFDVKD. V was trimmed by 4 bases and J by 2 bases, leaving 11 bases between them. This CDR3 reads CATSEASRTYNEQFF. Written as DNA, the CDR3 is TGTGCCACCAGTGAGGCTAGCCGTACCTACAATGAGCAGTTCTTC.